Presented here are 10 T cell receptor beta chains from one specimen sequenced in a study of blood T cells in healthy people across ages. With a J-beta primer mix and a sample-barcoded 5' primer, a second PCR ran about 7 to 12 cycles. TCRdb redid the calling of the 5' RACE reads with MiXCR, one entry per CDR3 protein. Of about 780,000 distinct CDR3 sequences listed, 46% are singletons. Sequenced input: blood. The receptor source for this set is an older man in good health.

The rearrangement links TRBV30 to TRBJ2-2; D gene ambiguous. Trimming removed 0 bases from V and 7 bases from J, with 6 bases in between. Germline-derived CDR1 and CDR2 are GTSNPN and SVGIG (reference sequence). This CDR3 spans 12 amino acids. The CDR3 DNA is TGTGCCTGGAGTGTCAGTCACGGGGAGCTGTTTTTT. Protein: CAWSVSHGELFF.

This clonotype was seen just once. At one boundary the junction diverges from the germline segment, which might be a read error. The gene calls are TRBV29-1 and TRBJ2-5; D is perhaps TRBD2 (5 bases). Matching the DNA end better, TRBJ2-7 makes the J call doubtful. The CDR3 contains 13 residues. Germline loops: CDR1 SQVTM, CDR2 ANQGSEA. Here the CDR3 DNA reads TGCAGCGTTGGTAGCGACAACTCCGACGAGCAGTACTTC. It encodes CSVGSDNSDEQYF.

This clonotype appeared a few times. This chain joins TRBV29-1 and TRBJ2-4, with unresolved D. The germline V gene has CDR1 SQVTM and CDR2 ANQGSEA. CDR3 length equals 14 residues. Trimming took off 1 base at V and 0 bases at J, with 7 bases between the two ends. The CDR3 sequence is CSVEARLAKNIQYF. Written as DNA, the CDR3 is TGCAGCGTTGAAGCTAGATTAGCCAAAAACATTCAGTACTTC.

There are a few counts of this clonotype. The chain recombines TRBV9 with TRBJ2-7, with D uncertain. The CDR3 consists of 16 residues. Trimming left V 0 bases short and J 2 bases short, with 15 bases between. CDR1 is SGDLS and CDR2 is YYNGEE in the germline V gene. The CDR3 loop is CASSVERDSSTYEQYF. CDR3 coding DNA: TGTGCCAGCAGCGTAGAGCGAGACTCTTCAACCTACGAGCAGTACTTC.

The chain joins TRBV20-1 to TRBJ2-3; D may correspond to TRBD1 or TRBD2 (6 bases each). CDR3 length: 13 residues. From germline, CDR1 is DFQATT and CDR2 SNEGSKA (reference sequence). V shed 3 bases and J shed 4 bases, with 11 bases lying between them. CDR3 loop: CSASPEGADTQYF. CDR3 DNA: TGCAGTGCTAGTCCGGAGGGGGCAGATACGCAGTATTTT.

V and J are TRBV5-1 and TRBJ2-5; 8 positions match TRBD1. From germline, CDR1 is SGHRS and CDR2 YFSETQ. Trimming took 3 bases from V and 11 from J; bases not matched to a gene: 12. The CDR3 extends over 14 amino acids. This chain's CDR3 is CASSSGQGLREQYF. Written as DNA, the CDR3 is TGCGCCAGCAGCTCAGGACAGGGTTTGAGGGAGCAGTACTTC.

This chain uses TRBV24-1 with TRBJ2-5; the D gene is possibly TRBD2 (6 bases). V lost 7 bases and J lost 5, with 13 bases in between. The CDR3 consists of 13 residues. Germline CDR1 and CDR2: KGHDR and SFDVKD. The CDR3 DNA sequence: TGTGCCACCAGCCGGGGGTATCGGGAGACCCAGTACTTC. Translated: CATSRGYRETQYF.

The V and J genes are TRBV12-3 or TRBV12-4 and TRBJ1-3; 8 bases fit TRBD1. The CDR3 sequence is 14 residues long. V was clipped by 6 bases and J by 2 bases; unmatched bases: 3. CDR3 sequence (DNA): TGTGCCAGCAGCGAGACAGGGGCTGGAAACACCATATATTTT. Amino acids: CASSETGAGNTIYF.

The V gene is TRBV3-1, the J gene TRBJ2-1; D gene ambiguous. V was trimmed by 5 bases and J by 5 bases, leaving 10 bases between them. CDR3 size: 13 residues. Germline CDR1 is LGHDT and CDR2 is YNNKEL (reference sequence). The CDR3 spells CASSVTLDNEQFF. The CDR3 DNA reads TGTGCCAGCAGCGTAACCCTAGACAATGAGCAGTTCTTC.

The V call is TRBV2, the J call TRBJ1-2; maybe TRBD1 (6 bases). V was cut by 7 bases and J by 8 bases, with 14 bases left in between. This CDR3 is 12 amino acids long. Germline lookup yields CDR1 SNHLY and CDR2 FYNNEI. The chain's CDR3 is CASKGVTPGYTF. The CDR3 coding sequence is TGTGCCAGCAAGGGGGTTACGCCCGGCTACACCTTC.